The next 10 T cell receptor beta chains were all read from a single sample in a study of metastatic and nonmetastatic thyroid tumors. Using MiXCR, TCRdb reanalyzed the PCR reads. Found here are about 7,000 clones, about a sixth of them singletons; the top ten hold approximately 24%. Prior to thyroid surgery, none of the patients had received any treatment. The sample consisted of adjacent normal tissue. These receptors were obtained from a male donor with papillary thyroid cancer or a benign thyroid nodule (not recorded which). Some clones in this sample may be carry-over from other donors' samples.

The V gene is TRBV10-3, the J gene TRBJ2-5; 9 bases map to TRBD1. V lost 6 bases to trimming and J lost 2 bases; unmatched junction nucleotides: 7. The CDR3 consists of 15 residues. Germline assignment: CDR1 ENHRY and CDR2 SYGVKD. CDR3 DNA sequence: TGTGCCATCAGACAAGGGACAGGGCTACAAGAGACCCAGTACTTC. Its translation is CAIRQGTGLQETQYF.

Turning to this clone: One junction end does not reproduce the germline sequence, and a read error may be involved. The chain recombines TRBV6-1 with TRBJ2-7; the D is unclear. The CDR3 extends over 14 amino acids. CDR1 is MNHNS, CDR2 SASEGT, per germline. CDR3 region: CASGPSGSPYEQCF. DNA for the CDR3: TGTGCCAGCGGACCTTCGGGTTCCCCCTACGAGCAGTGCTTC.

A few counts support this clone. The chain joins TRBV6-1 to TRBJ2-7; TRBD1 agrees at 10 bases. Germline V CDR1 and CDR2: MNHNS, SASEGT. This CDR3 contains 15 residues. V lost 7 bases, J lost 3 bases, and 9 bases stayed unmatched. The CDR3 loop reads CASKPSTGGLYEQYF. As DNA, the CDR3 is TGTGCCAGCAAACCCTCGACAGGGGGCCTCTACGAGCAGTACTTC.

The chain carries TRBV20-1 and TRBJ2-7, with 10 bases aligning to TRBD2. The CDR3 spans 14 residues. Germline CDR1 and CDR2: DFQATT and SNEGSKA (reference sequence). With V trimmed by 2 bases and J by 4 bases, 5 bases remained unmatched. CDR3 sequence: CSARSTSGLYEQYF. The DNA for the CDR3 is TGCAGTGCTAGATCGACTAGCGGGCTTTACGAGCAGTACTTC.

The sample holds a few counts of this clone. The chain links TRBV12-3 or TRBV12-4 to TRBJ2-7, with 9 nucleotides matching TRBD2. Germline trimming cut 5 bases from V and 3 bases from J; bases unmatched to any gene: 14. The CDR3 consists of 17 residues. Here the CDR3 DNA reads TGTGCCAGCAGTCCCCGCCCGACTAGCGGAGTTCTCTACGAGCAGTACTTC. It yields the protein CASSPRPTSGVLYEQYF.

The chain uses TRBV7-6 and TRBJ1-1, with D maybe TRBD1 (6 bases). The CDR3 totals 13 residues. Germline V lookup: CDR1 SGHVS, CDR2 FNYEAQ. The V end lost 5 bases, the J end lost 7 bases, and 14 bases lay between the germline ends. The CDR3 region is CASSGAEGVEAFF. In DNA, the CDR3 is TGTGCCAGCAGCGGGGCGGAGGGGGTTGAAGCTTTCTTT. The entire variable domain, with the rest obtained from reference TRBV7-6 and TRBJ1-1, is as follows: GAGVSQSPRYKVTKRGQDVALRCDPISGHVSLYWYRQALGQGPEFLTYFNYEAQQDKSGLPNDRFSAERPEGSISTLTIQRTEQRDSAMYRCASSGAEGVEAFFGQGTRLTVV.

The rearrangement links TRBV28 to TRBJ2-7; TRBD2 aligns across 8 bases. V lost 7 bases, J lost 3 bases, and 11 bases stayed unmatched. The germline V gene encodes CDR1 MDHEN and CDR2 SYDVKM. This CDR3 comprises 15 residues. The CDR3 here is CASNLSGAQSYEQYF. The CDR3 bases are TGTGCCAGCAATCTTAGCGGGGCCCAGAGCTACGAGCAGTACTTC.

This clone was seen ten or more times. V is TRBV7-2 and J is TRBJ1-1; D is ambiguous. Deletions cut 5 bases from V and 4 bases from J, with 14 bases between. Germline CDR1 SGHTA, CDR2 FQGNSA. This CDR3 region has 14 residues. CDR3 coding DNA: TGTGCCAGCAGCGAGATAGGTGGGAGCACTGAAGCTTTCTTT. Its translation is CASSEIGGSTEAFF. Supplemented by reference TRBV7-2 and TRBJ1-1, the full variable domain reads GAGVSQSPSNKVTEKGKDVELRCDPISGHTALYWYRQSLGQGLEFLIYFQGNSAPDKSGLPSDRFSAERTGGSVSTLTIQRTQQEDSAVYLCASSEIGGSTEAFFGQGTRLTVV.

This chain links TRBV28 with TRBJ2-3; tentative D call: TRBD1 (6 bases). Germline loops: CDR1 MDHEN, CDR2 SYDVKM. There are 16 residues in the CDR3. Trimming took off 2 bases at V and 3 bases at J, with 15 bases between the two ends. Here the CDR3 reads CASSLLDRIHTDTQYF. The CDR3 nucleotides read TGTGCCAGCAGTTTACTCGACAGGATTCATACAGATACGCAGTATTTT.

Concerning this clone: A junction boundary mismatches the germline segment, possibly from a read error. The V gene is TRBV7-6, the J gene TRBJ2-3, with D uncertain. The CDR3 length is 14 residues. The V gene's germline CDR1 is SGHVS and CDR2 FNYEAQ. The CDR3, as DNA: TGTGCCAGCAGCTACACCCCTGTCACAGATACGCAGTGTTTT. As protein: CASSYTPVTDTQCF.